The 12 T cell receptor beta chains below come from one sample, sequenced in a study of blood T cell repertoires in COVID-19. Clones were sequenced by immunoSEQ multiplex PCR, and TCRdb holds only the in-frame ones, with some missing. The sample lists about 440,000 clones, 75% to 90% seen once, with roughly 4.3% in the top ten. Input material: peripheral blood. The receptors stem from a woman in her 30s with acute or convalescent COVID-19.

CDR3 sequence (DNA): TGCAGCGTTGTTGGTATGCGGACAGGGCAGACCCAGTACTTC. Translated, it gives CSVVGMRTGQTQYF. The gene calls are TRBV29-1 and TRBJ2-5; 8 nucleotides line up with TRBD1. V lost 4 bases and J lost 6; bases outside the gene matches: 10. In germline, CDR1 is SQVTM, CDR2 ANQGSEA. CDR3 length equals 14 residues.

The V gene is TRBV14, the J gene TRBJ1-2, with a possible D match to TRBD1 (5 bases). Looked up from germline, CDR1 is SGHDN and CDR2 is FVKESK. CDR3 length: 13 residues. V lost 2 bases and J lost 8, with 12 bases in between. CDR3 sequence reads: CASSQSWQGGYTF. CDR3 bases: TGTGCCAGCAGCCAATCCTGGCAGGGAGGCTACACCTTC.

This clone has just a few counts. The genes are TRBV30 and TRBJ1-3; the match to TRBD1 covers 7 bases. The germline V gene encodes CDR1 GTSNPN and CDR2 SVGIG (reference sequence). This CDR3 is 14 amino acids long. V shed 4 bases and J 4 bases; nucleotides not matched to a gene: 7. CDR3 coding DNA: TGTGCCTGGACTGCTGGGACAGCCGGAAACACCATATATTTT. It codes for CAWTAGTAGNTIYF.

This clone was counted only a few times. The chain combines TRBV7-7 with TRBJ2-2; D is unclear. The germline V gene encodes CDR1 SSHAT and CDR2 FNYEAQ (reference sequence). CDR3 length equals 15 residues. V was trimmed by 2 bases and J by 4 bases, leaving 11 bases between them. The CDR3 DNA follows: TGTGCCAGCAGCTTATCGATCGTGAGCACCGGGGAGCTGTTTTTT. This sequence encodes CASSLSIVSTGELFF.

V and J are TRBV28 and TRBJ1-4; no definite D call. The CDR3 loop spans 16 amino acids. V lost 6 bases, J lost 6 bases, and 20 bases lay in between. Germline CDR1 is MDHEN and CDR2 is SYDVKM. CDR3 loop: CASSFFTGSRHEKLFF. CDR3 DNA sequence: TGTGCCAGCAGCTTTTTTACCGGGTCGCGACATGAAAAACTGTTTTTT.

This chain connects TRBV6-5 to TRBJ2-7, with 10 positions matching TRBD2. CDR1 MNHEY and CDR2 SVGAGI come from the germline V gene. Germline trimming cut 7 bases from V and 2 bases from J; bases unmatched to any gene: 5. The CDR3 is made up of 14 amino acids. CDR3 loop: CASTWTSGAYEQYF. Here the CDR3 DNA reads TGTGCCAGCACTTGGACTAGCGGCGCCTACGAGCAGTACTTC.

The chain links TRBV2 to TRBJ2-2; 9 bases are shared with TRBD2. The CDR3 consists of 16 residues. Germline CDR1 and CDR2: SNHLY and FYNNEI. V lost 8 bases, J lost 6 bases, and 13 bases stayed unmatched. This CDR3 reads CASLNRRGGLSGELFF. The CDR3 coding sequence is TGTGCCAGCCTAAATAGGCGGGGGGGGCTATCCGGGGAGCTGTTTTTT.

This rearrangement joins TRBV18 to TRBJ1-1; tentative D call: TRBD1 (6 bases). V lost 4 bases, J lost 4 bases, and 10 bases lay in between. CDR3 length: 13 amino acids. Per germline, CDR1 KGHSH and CDR2 LQKENI. Here the CDR3 DNA reads TGTGCCAGCTCACGGGGGCAGGTCACTGAAGCTTTCTTT. As protein: CASSRGQVTEAFF.

The chain joins TRBV7-9 to TRBJ1-1; TRBD1 matches at 10 bases. CDR3 length: 15 residues. The germline V gene encodes CDR1 SEHNR and CDR2 FQNEAQ (reference sequence). The V segment lost 5 bases and the J segment 5 bases; nucleotides outside the gene matches: 8. The DNA for the CDR3 is TGTGCCAGCAGCCCAAGGGGACAGGGGAGAACTGAAGCTTTCTTT. The encoded protein is CASSPRGQGRTEAFF.

This rearrangement joins TRBV7-3 to TRBJ1-3, with unresolved D. Germline loops: CDR1 SGHTA, CDR2 FQGTGA. This CDR3 spans 14 amino acids. Between the trimmed V and J ends, which lost 11 bases and 0 bases, there was a span of 14 bases. In DNA form, the CDR3 reads TGTGCCCCCACCCCCCTAATCTCTGGAAACACCATATATTTT. This translates into CAPTPLISGNTIYF.

The chain combines TRBV4-1 with TRBJ1-2, with D possibly matching TRBD1 (6 bases). Trimming took 1 base from V and 7 from J, leaving 22 bases between them. Germline V lookup: CDR1 MGHRA, CDR2 YSYEKL. The CDR3 is 17 amino acids. CDR3 nucleotides: TGCGCCAGCAGCCAAGGGCCTGGGTACCGGGACACCCCTGGCTACACCTTC. Amino acids: CASSQGPGYRDTPGYTF.

CDR3 sequence: CASSFRTGFNYGYTF. As DNA, the CDR3 is TGTGCCAGCAGTTTCCGTACAGGCTTTAACTATGGCTACACCTTC. This chain links TRBV28 with TRBJ1-2; D is possibly TRBD1 (5 bases). Between the trimmed V and J ends, which lost 3 bases and 1 base, there was a span of 12 bases. CDR1 is MDHEN and CDR2 is SYDVKM in the germline V gene. The CDR3 length is 15 residues.